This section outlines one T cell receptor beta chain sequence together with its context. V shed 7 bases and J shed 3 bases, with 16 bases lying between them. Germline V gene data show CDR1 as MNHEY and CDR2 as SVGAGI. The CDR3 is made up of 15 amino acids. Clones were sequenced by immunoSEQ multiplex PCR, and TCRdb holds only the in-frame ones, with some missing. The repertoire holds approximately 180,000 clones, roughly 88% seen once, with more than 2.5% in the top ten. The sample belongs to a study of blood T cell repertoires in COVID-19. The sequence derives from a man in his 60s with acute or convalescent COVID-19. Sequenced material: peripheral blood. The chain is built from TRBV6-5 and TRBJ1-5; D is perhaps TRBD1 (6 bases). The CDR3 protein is CASTRTGTHNQPQHF. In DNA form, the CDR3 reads TGTGCCAGCACCAGAACCGGGACACACAATCAGCCCCAGCATTTT.